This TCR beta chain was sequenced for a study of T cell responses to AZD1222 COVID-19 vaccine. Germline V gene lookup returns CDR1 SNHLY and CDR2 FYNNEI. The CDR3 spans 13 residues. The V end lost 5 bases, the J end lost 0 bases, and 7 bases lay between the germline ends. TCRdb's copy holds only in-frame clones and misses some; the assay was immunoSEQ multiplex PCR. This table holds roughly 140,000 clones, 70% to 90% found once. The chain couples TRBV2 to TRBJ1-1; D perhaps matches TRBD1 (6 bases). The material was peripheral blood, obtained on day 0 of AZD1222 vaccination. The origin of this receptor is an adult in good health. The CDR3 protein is CASSRTVNTEAFF. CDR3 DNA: TGTGCCAGCAGTAGGACAGTGAACACTGAAGCTTTCTTT.